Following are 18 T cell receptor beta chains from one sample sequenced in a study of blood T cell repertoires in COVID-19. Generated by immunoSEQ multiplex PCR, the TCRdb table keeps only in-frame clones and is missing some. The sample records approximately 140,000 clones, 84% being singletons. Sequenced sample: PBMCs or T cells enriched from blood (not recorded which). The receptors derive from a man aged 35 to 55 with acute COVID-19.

The CDR3: CASSVTIASNQPQHF. CDR3 DNA sequence: TGTGCCAGCAGTGTCACTATAGCCAGCAATCAGCCCCAGCATTTT. The chain joins TRBV28 to TRBJ1-5, with D unclear. The CDR3 covers 15 residues. V lost 5 bases and J lost 1, with 12 bases in between. CDR1 MDHEN and CDR2 SYDVKM come from the germline V gene.

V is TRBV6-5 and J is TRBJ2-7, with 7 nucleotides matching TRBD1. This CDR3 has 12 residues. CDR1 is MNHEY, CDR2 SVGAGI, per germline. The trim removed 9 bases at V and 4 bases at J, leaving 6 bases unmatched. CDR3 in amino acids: CASWDSRYEQYF. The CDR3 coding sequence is TGTGCCAGTTGGGACAGTCGTTACGAGCAGTACTTC.

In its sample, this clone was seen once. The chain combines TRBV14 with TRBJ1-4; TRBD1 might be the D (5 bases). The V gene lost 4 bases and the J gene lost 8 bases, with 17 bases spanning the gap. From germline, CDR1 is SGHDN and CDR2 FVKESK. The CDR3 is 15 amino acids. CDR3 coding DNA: TGTGCCAGCAGCCCCCAGAAGGGGTTAAGCGAAAAACTGTTTTTT. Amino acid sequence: CASSPQKGLSEKLFF. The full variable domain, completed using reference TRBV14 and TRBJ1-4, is EAGVTQFPSHSVIEKGQTVTLRCDPISGHDNLYWYRRVMGKEIKFLLHFVKESKQDESGMPNNRFLAERTGGTYSTLKVQPAELEDSGVYFCASSPQKGLSEKLFFGSGTQLSVL.

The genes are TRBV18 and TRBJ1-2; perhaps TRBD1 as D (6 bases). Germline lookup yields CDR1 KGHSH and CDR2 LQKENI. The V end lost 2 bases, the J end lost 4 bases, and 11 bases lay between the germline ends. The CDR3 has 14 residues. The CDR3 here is CASSPGGRGYGYTF. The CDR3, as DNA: TGTGCCAGCTCACCAGGGGGCAGGGGCTATGGCTACACCTTC.

The CDR3: CASSPRARRTEAFF. The DNA of the CDR3 is TGTGCCAGCTCACCTAGGGCTAGGAGGACTGAAGCTTTCTTT. The V call is TRBV18, the J call TRBJ1-1, with no clear D. The CDR3 runs 14 residues. V shed 3 bases and J shed 5 bases, with 13 bases lying between them. Germline-derived CDR1 and CDR2 are KGHSH and LQKENI.

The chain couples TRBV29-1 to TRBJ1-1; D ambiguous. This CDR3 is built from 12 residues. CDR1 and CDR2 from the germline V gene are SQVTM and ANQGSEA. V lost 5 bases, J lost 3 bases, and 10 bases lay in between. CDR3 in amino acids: CSVTLADTEAFF. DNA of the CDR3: TGCAGCGTTACTCTTGCGGACACTGAAGCTTTCTTT.

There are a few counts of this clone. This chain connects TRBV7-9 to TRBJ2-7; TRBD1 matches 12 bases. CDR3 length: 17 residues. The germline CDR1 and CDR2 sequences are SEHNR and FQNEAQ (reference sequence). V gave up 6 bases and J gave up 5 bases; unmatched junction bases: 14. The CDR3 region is CASSRPTGTGGFDEQYF. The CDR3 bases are TGTGCCAGCAGTAGACCAACCGGGACAGGGGGCTTCGACGAGCAGTACTTC. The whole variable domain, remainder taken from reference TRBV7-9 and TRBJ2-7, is DTGVSQNPRHKITKRGQNVTFRCDPISEHNRLYWYRQTLGQGPEFLTYFQNEAQLEKSRLLSDRFSAERPKGSFSTLEIQRTEQGDSAMYLCASSRPTGTGGFDEQYFGPGTRLTVT.

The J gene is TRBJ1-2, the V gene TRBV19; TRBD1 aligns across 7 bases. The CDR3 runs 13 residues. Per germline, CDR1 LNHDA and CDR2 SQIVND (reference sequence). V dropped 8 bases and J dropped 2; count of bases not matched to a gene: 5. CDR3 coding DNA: TGTGCCAGTCGGTCGGGACAGAACTATGGCTACACCTTC. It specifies CASRSGQNYGYTF.

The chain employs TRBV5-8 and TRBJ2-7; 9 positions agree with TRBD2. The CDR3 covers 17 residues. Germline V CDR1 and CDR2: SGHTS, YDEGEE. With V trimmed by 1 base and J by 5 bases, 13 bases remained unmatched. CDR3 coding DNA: TGTGCCAGCAGCTTGTCGTGGGCGGGAGGGTATATGAACGAGCAGTACTTC. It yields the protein CASSLSWAGGYMNEQYF. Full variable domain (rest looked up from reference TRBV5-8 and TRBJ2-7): EAGVTQSPTHLIKTRGQQATLRCSPISGHTSVYWYQQALGLGLQFLLWYDEGEERNRGNFPPRFSGRQFPNYSSELNVNALELEDSALYLCASSLSWAGGYMNEQYFGPGTRLTVT.

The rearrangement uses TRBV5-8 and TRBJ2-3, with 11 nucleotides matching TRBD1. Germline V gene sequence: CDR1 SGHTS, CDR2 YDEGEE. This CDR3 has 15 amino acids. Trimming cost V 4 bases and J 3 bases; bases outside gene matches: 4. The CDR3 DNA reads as TGTGCCAGCAGCCCCGGGACAGGGGGGACAGATACGCAGTATTTT. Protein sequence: CASSPGTGGTDTQYF.

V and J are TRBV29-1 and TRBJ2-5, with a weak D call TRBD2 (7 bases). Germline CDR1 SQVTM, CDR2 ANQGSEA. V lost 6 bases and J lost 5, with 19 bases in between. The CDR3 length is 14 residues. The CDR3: CSVPGRGPPETQYF. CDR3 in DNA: TGCAGCGTGCCGGGGCGGGGGCCCCCCGAGACCCAGTACTTC.

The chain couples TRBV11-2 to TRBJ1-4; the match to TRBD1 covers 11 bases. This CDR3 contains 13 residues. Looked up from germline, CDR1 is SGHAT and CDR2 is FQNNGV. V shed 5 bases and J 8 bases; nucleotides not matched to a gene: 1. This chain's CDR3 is CASSGTGGEKLFF. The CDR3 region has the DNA TGTGCCAGCAGCGGGACAGGGGGGGAAAAACTGTTTTTT.

The DNA of the CDR3 is TGTGCCAGCAGCGTCCCTAGCACAGATACGCAGTATTTT. Translating it yields CASSVPSTDTQYF. V gene TRBV7-2 combines with J gene TRBJ2-3; D ambiguous. Trimming cost V 5 bases and J 0 bases, with 6 bases left between them. Per germline, CDR1 SGHTA and CDR2 FQGNSA. The CDR3 has 13 residues.

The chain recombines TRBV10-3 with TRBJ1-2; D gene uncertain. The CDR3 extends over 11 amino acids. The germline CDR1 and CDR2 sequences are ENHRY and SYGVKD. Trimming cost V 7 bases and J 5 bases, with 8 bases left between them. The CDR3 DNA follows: TGTGCCATCAAAGACACGTATGGCTACACCTTC. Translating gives CAIKDTYGYTF.

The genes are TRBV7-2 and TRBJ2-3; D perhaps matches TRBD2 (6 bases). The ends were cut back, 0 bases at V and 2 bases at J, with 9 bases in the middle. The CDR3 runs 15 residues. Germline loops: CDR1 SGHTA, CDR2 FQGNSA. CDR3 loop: CASSLAGGITDTQYF. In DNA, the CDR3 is TGTGCCAGCAGCTTAGCGGGGGGTATCACAGATACGCAGTATTTT.

As DNA, the CDR3 is TGTGCCAGTAGTACCAATTCGAACACCGGGGAGCTGTTTTTT. It specifies CASSTNSNTGELFF. The chain employs TRBV19 and TRBJ2-2; D unresolved. The germline CDR1 and CDR2 sequences are LNHDA and SQIVND (reference sequence). The CDR3 sequence is 14 residues long. Trimming stripped 4 bases from V and 0 bases from J, with 6 bases between.

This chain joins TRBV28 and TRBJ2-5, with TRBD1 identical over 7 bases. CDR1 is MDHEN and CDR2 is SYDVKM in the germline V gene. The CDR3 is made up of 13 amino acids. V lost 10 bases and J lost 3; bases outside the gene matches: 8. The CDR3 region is CATLGGSKETQYF. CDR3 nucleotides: TGTGCCACCCTAGGGGGCAGTAAAGAGACCCAGTACTTC.

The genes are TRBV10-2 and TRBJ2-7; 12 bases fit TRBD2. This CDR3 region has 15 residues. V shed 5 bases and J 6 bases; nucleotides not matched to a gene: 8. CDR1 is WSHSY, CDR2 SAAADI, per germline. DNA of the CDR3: TGCGCCAGCAGTCAACCGGGACTAGCGGGCCGCGAGCAGTACTTC. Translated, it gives CASSQPGLAGREQYF.